The 10 T cell receptor beta chains reported below all come from one sample, sequenced in a study of technical replicates of blood from several donors. Clones were sequenced by immunoSEQ multiplex PCR, and TCRdb holds only the in-frame ones, with some missing. The sample has about 66,000 clones, 80% to 95% seen once; the top ten hold approximately 4.8%. Sequenced input: PBMCs. These receptors were collected from a human donor in good health. Some clones in this sample may be carry-over from other donors' samples.

CDR3 sequence reads: CASSLWTGEGAGYGYTF. The CDR3 coding sequence is TGTGCCAGTAGTCTCTGGACAGGGGAGGGGGCTGGCTATGGCTACACCTTC. The chain links TRBV19 to TRBJ1-2; 9 bases are a match to TRBD1. Germline trimming cut 5 bases from V and 4 bases from J; bases unmatched to any gene: 14. This CDR3 region has 17 residues. Germline CDR1 is LNHDA and CDR2 is SQIVND (reference sequence).

This CDR3 reads CAWSPSRGYGYTF. In DNA form, the CDR3 reads TGTGCCTGGAGTCCCAGCCGGGGATATGGCTACACCTTC. The chain is built from TRBV30 and TRBJ1-2; D unclear. This CDR3 comprises 13 residues. V lost 2 bases and J lost 5, with 12 bases in between. Germline CDR1 GTSNPN, CDR2 SVGIG (reference sequence). Complete variable domain (other parts from reference TRBV30 and TRBJ1-2): SQTIHQWPATLVQPVGSPLSLECTVEGTSNPNLYWYRQAAGRGLQLLFYSVGIGQISSEVPQNLSASRPQDRQFILSSKKLLLSDSGFYLCAWSPSRGYGYTFGSGTRLTVV.

This chain uses TRBV9 with TRBJ1-6, with a weak D call TRBD1 (5 bases). This CDR3 is built from 16 residues. Germline loops: CDR1 SGDLS, CDR2 YYNGEE. Trimming took 0 bases from V and 3 from J, leaving 10 bases between them. CDR3 region: CASSVEEQDYNSPLHF. The CDR3 coding sequence is TGTGCCAGCAGCGTAGAGGAACAGGACTATAATTCACCCCTCCACTTT.

This clone was recorded only once. The chain recombines TRBV19 with TRBJ1-2; D possibly corresponds to TRBD1 (5 bases). The germline CDR1 and CDR2 sequences are LNHDA and SQIVND (reference sequence). The CDR3 runs to 13 residues. V was cut by 2 bases and J by 7 bases, with 11 bases left in between. CDR3 region: CASSISGYRGYTF. The CDR3 nucleotides are TGTGCCAGTAGTATATCAGGGTACCGTGGCTACACCTTC.

The chain uses TRBV7-3 and TRBJ2-3; no firm D call. Per germline, CDR1 SGHTA and CDR2 FQGTGA. The ends were cut back, 5 bases at V and 1 base at J, with 7 bases in the middle. The CDR3 length is 13 residues. The CDR3 nucleotides read TGTGCCAGCAGCGGGCTGGGCACAGATACGCAGTATTTT. It encodes CASSGLGTDTQYF.

This clone was detected once. This chain connects TRBV30 to TRBJ1-6; a possible D gene is TRBD1 (6 bases). The CDR3 covers 14 residues. The germline gives CDR1 GTSNPN, CDR2 SVGIG (reference sequence). V was clipped by 3 bases and J by 7 bases, with 13 bases between them. CDR3 in amino acids: CAWSTGTINSPLHF. CDR3 bases: TGTGCCTGGAGCACCGGGACAATCAATTCACCCCTCCACTTT.

This sequence joins TRBV5-4 and TRBJ1-4; maybe TRBD1 (6 bases). Per germline, CDR1 SGHNT and CDR2 YYREEE (reference sequence). Trimming cost V 4 bases and J 8 bases, with 15 bases left between them. The CDR3 totals 14 residues. DNA of the CDR3: TGTGCCAGCAGCGACAGGTACCAAGGGGAAAAACTGTTTTTT. This encodes CASSDRYQGEKLFF.

Regarding this clone: Other DNA sequences within the sample encode an identical CDR3. The chain carries TRBV9 and TRBJ2-1, with a possible D match to TRBD2 (5 bases). The CDR3 length is 15 residues. CDR1 and CDR2 from the germline V gene are SGDLS and YYNGEE. Trimming left V 0 bases short and J 0 bases short, with 7 bases between. The CDR3 loop is CASSVGTSSYNEQFF. CDR3 nucleotide sequence: TGTGCCAGCAGCGTAGGCACTAGCTCCTACAATGAGCAGTTCTTC. The full variable domain, its missing parts supplied by reference TRBV9 and TRBJ2-1, is DSGVTQTPKHLITATGQRVTLRCSPRSGDLSVYWYQQSLDQGLQFLIQYYNGEERAKGNILERFSAQQFPDLHSELNLSSLELGDSALYFCASSVGTSSYNEQFFGPGTRLTVL.

The chain uses TRBV7-2 and TRBJ1-2; TRBD1 is a possible D gene (6 bases). Trimming shortened V by 1 base and J by 8 bases, and 17 bases separated the two germline ends. Per germline, CDR1 SGHTA and CDR2 FQGNSA. The CDR3 has 15 residues. CDR3 coding DNA: TGTGCCAGCAGCTTAGATCCGGGCAGGGGTGGAGGCTACACCTTC. This codes for CASSLDPGRGGGYTF.

V is TRBV5-4 and J is TRBJ1-6; 8 bases are shared with TRBD1. Unmatched junction bases numbered 5, after V lost 0 bases and J lost 6 bases. Germline CDR1 SGHNT, CDR2 YYREEE (reference sequence). CDR3 length equals 16 residues. CDR3 sequence (DNA): TGTGCCAGCAGCTTGGCCCTGACAGGGGTTAATTCACCCCTCCACTTT. Translation gives CASSLALTGVNSPLHF.